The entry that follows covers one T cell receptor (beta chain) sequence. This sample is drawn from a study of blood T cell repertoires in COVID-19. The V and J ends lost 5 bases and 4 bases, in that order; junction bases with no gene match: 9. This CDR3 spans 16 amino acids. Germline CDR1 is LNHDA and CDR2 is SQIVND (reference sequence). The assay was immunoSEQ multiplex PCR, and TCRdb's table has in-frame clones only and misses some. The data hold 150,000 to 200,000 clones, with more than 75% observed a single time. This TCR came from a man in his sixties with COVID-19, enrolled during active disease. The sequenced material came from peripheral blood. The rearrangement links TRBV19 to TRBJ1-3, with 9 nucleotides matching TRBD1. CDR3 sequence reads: CASSLYGTGSGNTIYF. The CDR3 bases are TGTGCCAGTAGTTTATACGGGACAGGGAGCGGAAACACCATATATTTT.